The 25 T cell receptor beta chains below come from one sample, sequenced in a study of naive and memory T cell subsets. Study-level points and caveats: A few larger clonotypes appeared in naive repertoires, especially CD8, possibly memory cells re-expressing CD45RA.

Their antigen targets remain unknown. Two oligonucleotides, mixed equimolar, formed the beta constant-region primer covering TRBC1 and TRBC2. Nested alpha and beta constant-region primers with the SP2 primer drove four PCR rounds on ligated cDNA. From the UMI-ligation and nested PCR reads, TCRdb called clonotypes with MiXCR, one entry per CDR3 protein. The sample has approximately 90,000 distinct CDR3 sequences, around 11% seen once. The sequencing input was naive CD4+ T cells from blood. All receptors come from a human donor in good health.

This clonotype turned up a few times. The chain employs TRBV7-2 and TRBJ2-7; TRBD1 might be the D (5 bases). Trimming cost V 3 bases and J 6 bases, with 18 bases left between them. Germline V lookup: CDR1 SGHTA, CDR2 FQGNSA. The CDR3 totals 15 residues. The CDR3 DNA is TGTGCCAGCAGCTTTCAGGGTGGAATCGCAGCCGAGCAGTACTTC. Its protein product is CASSFQGGIAAEQYF.

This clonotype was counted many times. The CDR3 nucleotides read TGCAGCGTTGAAGTGCCACTTCCTAGGAATGAGCAGTTCTTC. This sequence encodes CSVEVPLPRNEQFF. This chain uses TRBV29-1 with TRBJ2-1, with D hard to call. Germline CDR1 SQVTM, CDR2 ANQGSEA. Trimming left V 1 base short and J 7 bases short, with 14 bases between. The CDR3 totals 14 residues.

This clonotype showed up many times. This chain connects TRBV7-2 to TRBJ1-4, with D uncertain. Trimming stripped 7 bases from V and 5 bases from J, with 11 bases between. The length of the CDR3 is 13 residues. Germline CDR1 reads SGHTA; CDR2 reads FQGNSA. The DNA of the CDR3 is TGTGCCAGCAACATGACCCCCAATGAAAAACTGTTTTTT. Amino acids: CASNMTPNEKLFF.

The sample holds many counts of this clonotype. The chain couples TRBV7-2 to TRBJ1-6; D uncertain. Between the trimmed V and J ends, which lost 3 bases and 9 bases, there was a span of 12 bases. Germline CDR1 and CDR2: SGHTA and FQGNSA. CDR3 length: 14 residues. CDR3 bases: TGTGCCAGCAGCTTGGATATAGAGTCTTCACCCCTCCACTTT. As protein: CASSLDIESSPLHF.

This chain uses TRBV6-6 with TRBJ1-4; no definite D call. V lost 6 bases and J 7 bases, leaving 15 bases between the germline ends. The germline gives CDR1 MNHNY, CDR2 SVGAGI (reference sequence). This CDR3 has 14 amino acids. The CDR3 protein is CASRPPGDSEKLFF. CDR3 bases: TGTGCCAGCAGGCCCCCCGGGGATAGTGAAAAACTGTTTTTT.

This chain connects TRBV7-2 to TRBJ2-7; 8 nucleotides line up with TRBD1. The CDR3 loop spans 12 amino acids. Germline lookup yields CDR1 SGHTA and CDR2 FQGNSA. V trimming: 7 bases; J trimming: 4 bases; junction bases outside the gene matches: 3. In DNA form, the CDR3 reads TGTGCCAGCACGGACAGGGCTTACGAGCAGTACTTC. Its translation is CASTDRAYEQYF.

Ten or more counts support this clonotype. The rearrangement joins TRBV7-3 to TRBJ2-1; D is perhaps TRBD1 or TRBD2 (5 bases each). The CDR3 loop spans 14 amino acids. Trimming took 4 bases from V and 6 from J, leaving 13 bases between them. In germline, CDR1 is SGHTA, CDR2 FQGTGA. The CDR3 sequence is CASSSGTEGNEQFF. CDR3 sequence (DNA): TGTGCCAGCAGCTCCGGGACCGAAGGCAATGAGCAGTTCTTC.

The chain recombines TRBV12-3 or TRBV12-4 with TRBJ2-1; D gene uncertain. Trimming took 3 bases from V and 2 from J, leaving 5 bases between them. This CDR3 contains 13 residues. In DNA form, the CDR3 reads TGTGCCAGCAGTTTTAATCCCTACAATGAGCAGTTCTTC. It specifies CASSFNPYNEQFF.

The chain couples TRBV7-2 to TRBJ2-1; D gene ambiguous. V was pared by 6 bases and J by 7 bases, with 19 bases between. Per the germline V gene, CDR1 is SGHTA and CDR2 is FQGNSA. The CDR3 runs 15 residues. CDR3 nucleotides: TGTGCCAGCAGTTCTACCCCCACCTTGGGGAATGAGCAGTTCTTC. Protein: CASSSTPTLGNEQFF.

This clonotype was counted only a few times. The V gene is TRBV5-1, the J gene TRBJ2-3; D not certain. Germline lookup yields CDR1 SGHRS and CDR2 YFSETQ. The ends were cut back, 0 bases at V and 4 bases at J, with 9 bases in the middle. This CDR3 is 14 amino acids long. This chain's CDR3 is CASSLADDSDTQYF. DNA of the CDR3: TGCGCCAGCAGCTTGGCGGACGATTCAGATACGCAGTATTTT.

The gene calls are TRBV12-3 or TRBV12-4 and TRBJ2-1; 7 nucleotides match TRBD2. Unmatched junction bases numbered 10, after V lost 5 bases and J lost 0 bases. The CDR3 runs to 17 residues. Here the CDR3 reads CASSLNKRGSSYNEQFF. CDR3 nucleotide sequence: TGTGCCAGCAGTCTCAACAAGCGGGGAAGCTCCTACAATGAGCAGTTCTTC.

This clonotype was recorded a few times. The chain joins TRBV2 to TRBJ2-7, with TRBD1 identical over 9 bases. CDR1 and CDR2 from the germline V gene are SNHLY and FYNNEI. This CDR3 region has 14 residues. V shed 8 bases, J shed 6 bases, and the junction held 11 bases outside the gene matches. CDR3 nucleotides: TGTGCCAGCGCTAGGACAGGGGTGTTGAGCGAGCAGTACTTC. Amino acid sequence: CASARTGVLSEQYF.

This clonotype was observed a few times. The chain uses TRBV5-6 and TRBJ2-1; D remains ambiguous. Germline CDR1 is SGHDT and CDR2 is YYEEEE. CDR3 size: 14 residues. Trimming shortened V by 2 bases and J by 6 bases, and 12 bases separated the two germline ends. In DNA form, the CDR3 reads TGTGCCAGCAGCTTCCGGGCGCGTGGCAATGAGCAGTTCTTC. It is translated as CASSFRARGNEQFF.

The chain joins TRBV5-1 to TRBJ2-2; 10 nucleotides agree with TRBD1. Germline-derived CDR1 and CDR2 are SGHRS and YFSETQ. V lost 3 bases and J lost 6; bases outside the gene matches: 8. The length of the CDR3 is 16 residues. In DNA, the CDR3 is TGCGCCAGCAGCTCTCCGACAGGGGGCACGGCCGGGGAGCTGTTTTTT. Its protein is CASSSPTGGTAGELFF.

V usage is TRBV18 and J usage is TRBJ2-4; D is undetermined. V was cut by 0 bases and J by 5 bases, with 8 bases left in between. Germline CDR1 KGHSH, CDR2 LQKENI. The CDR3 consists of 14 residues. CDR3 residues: CASSPPSSQNIQYF. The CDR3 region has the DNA TGTGCCAGCTCACCACCTAGCTCTCAAAACATTCAGTACTTC.

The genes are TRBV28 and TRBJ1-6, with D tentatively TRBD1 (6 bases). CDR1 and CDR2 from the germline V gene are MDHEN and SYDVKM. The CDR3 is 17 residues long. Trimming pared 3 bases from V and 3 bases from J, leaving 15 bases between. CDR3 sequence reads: CASSFRGTLYYNSPLHF. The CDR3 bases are TGTGCCAGCAGTTTCAGGGGTACCCTTTACTATAATTCACCCCTCCACTTT.

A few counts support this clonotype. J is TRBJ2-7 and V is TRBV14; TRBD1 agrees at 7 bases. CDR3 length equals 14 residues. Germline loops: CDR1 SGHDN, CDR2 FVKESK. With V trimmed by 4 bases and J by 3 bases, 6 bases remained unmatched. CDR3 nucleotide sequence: TGTGCCAGCAGCCCGGACAGGTTCAACTACGAGCAGTACTTC. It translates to CASSPDRFNYEQYF.

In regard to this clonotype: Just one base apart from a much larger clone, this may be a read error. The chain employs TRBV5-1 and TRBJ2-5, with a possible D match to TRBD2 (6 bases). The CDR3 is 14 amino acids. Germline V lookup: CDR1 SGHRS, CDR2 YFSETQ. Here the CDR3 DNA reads TGCGCCAGCGGAGGGCGAGGCAAAGAAGACACCCAGTACTTC. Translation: CASGGRGKEDTQYF.

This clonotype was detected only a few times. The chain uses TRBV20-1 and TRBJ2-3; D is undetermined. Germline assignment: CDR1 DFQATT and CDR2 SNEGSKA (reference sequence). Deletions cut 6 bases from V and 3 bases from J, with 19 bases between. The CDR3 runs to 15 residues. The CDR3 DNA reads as TGCAGTGCCCGACCTCCTTTGGTTAGTACAGATACGCAGTATTTT. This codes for CSARPPLVSTDTQYF.

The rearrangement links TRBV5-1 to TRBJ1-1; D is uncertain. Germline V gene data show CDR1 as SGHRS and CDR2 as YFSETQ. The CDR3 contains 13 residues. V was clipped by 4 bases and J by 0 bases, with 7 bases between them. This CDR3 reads CASSQTVNTEAFF. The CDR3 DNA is TGCGCCAGCAGCCAGACCGTGAACACTGAAGCTTTCTTT.

The CDR3 DNA sequence: TGTGCCAGTAGTTCGACGGGGGGGTACCAAGAGACCCAGTACTTC. This gives the protein CASSSTGGYQETQYF. V usage is TRBV19 and J usage is TRBJ2-5, with 8 positions matching TRBD2. Germline V gene lookup returns CDR1 LNHDA and CDR2 SQIVND (reference sequence). The CDR3 sequence is 15 residues long. The V segment lost 5 bases and the J segment 0 bases; nucleotides outside the gene matches: 5.

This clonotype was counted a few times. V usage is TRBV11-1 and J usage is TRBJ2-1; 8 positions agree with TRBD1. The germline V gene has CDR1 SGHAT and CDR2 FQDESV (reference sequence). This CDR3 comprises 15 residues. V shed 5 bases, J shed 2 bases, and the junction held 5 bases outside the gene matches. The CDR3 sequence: CASSMTGETYNEQFF. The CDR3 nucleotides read TGTGCCAGCAGCATGACAGGGGAGACCTACAATGAGCAGTTCTTC.

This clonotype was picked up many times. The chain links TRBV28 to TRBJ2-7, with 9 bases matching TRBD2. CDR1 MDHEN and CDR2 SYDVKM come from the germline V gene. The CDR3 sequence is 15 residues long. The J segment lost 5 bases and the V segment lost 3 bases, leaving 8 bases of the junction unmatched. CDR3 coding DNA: TGTGCCAGCAGTTTCGCGGCGGGGGGGCCCCACGAGCAGTACTTC. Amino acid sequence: CASSFAAGGPHEQYF.

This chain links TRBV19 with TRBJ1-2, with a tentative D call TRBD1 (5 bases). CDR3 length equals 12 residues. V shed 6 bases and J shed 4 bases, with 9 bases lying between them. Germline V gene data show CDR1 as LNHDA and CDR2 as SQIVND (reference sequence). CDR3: CASSRTTYGYTF. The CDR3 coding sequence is TGTGCCAGTAGCCGGACAACCTATGGCTACACCTTC.

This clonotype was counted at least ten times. CDR3 region: CASSSGGAADTQYF. The CDR3, as DNA: TGTGCCAGCAGTTCAGGGGGCGCAGCAGATACGCAGTATTTT. The chain uses TRBV12-3 or TRBV12-4 and TRBJ2-3; 8 bases are a match to TRBD1. The junction had 4 bases not matched to a gene; V was cut back by 4 bases and J by 4 bases. The CDR3 is 14 residues long.